This is a list of T cell receptor beta chains from one sample in a study of response to subunit inactivated influenza vaccine. TCRdb called the RT-PCR reads again in MiXCR, with one record for every CDR3 protein. The sample includes about 650,000 distinct CDR3 sequences, around a sixth of them seen just once. The source was PBMCs from blood, collected about 11 days after vaccination. These receptors originate from a man over 45 who received an inactivated influenza vaccine. CDR3s leave out the opening cysteine and the closing phenylalanine or tryptophan. Each record gives: CDR3 length, J gene, V gene, CDR3 protein.

>13|TRBJ2-1|TRBV20-1
SARGDTPSSYEQF
>17|TRBJ2-3|TRBV11-2
ASSLFSLADPQSTDTQY
>11|TRBJ2-3|TRBV12-3/TRBV12-4
ASSPAWTDTQY
>10|TRBJ2-5|TRBV29-1
SVEVYQETQY
>13|TRBJ2-3|TRBV6-2/TRBV6-3
ASHGSGGAADTQY
>11|TRBJ1-2|TRBV18
ASSPEFNYGYT
>9|TRBJ1-2|TRBV30
AWTRGYGYT
>11|TRBJ1-1|TRBV5-1
ASSLGLPTEAF
>15|TRBJ2-3|TRBV7-7
ASSLEASGRAADTQY
>12|TRBJ2-3|TRBV7-3
ASSSGAGTDTQY
>13|TRBJ2-1|TRBV7-2
ASSLRAGGSNEQF
>13|TRBJ2-7|TRBV9
ASSVGTGGGYEQY
>12|TRBJ2-5|TRBV3-1
ASSSGLGTETQY
>11|TRBJ2-7|TRBV5-6
ASGIGHTTKQY
>12|TRBJ2-1|TRBV4-3
ASSHSGSYNEQF
>14|TRBJ2-5|TRBV25-1
ASSAGLDSWRETQY
>13|TRBJ1-5|TRBV5-1
ASSLGQGNAQPQH
>14|TRBJ2-1|TRBV7-8
ASSLASRVPGNEQF
>12|TRBJ2-3|TRBV29-1
SVVTDRDPDTQY
>14|TRBJ2-7|TRBV25-1
ASSDQRATGGYEQY
>14|TRBJ2-1|TRBV5-1
ASSEGTSGGRGEQF
>14|TRBJ2-3|TRBV7-3
ASSPGTSGRIGTQY
>12|TRBJ1-5|TRBV12-3/TRBV12-4
ASSPTGGRQPQH
>12|TRBJ2-7|TRBV12-3/TRBV12-4
ASTPGPDLHEQY
>17|TRBJ2-1|TRBV12-3/TRBV12-4
ASSPPGLAGGPGYNEQF
>14|TRBJ2-7|TRBV3-1
ASSRGPTSAAYEQY
>13|TRBJ2-1|TRBV3-1
ASSQGRGAFNEQF
>12|TRBJ1-6|TRBV20-1
SAAPRGYNSPLH
>16|TRBJ2-6|TRBV7-8
ASSLREGPHSGANVLT
>13|TRBJ2-3|TRBV27
ASSLSWIGADTQY
>15|TRBJ2-1|TRBV7-7
ASSLGGSAGSGNEQF
>16|TRBJ1-5|TRBV4-1
ASSPVSAQVFSNQPQH
>12|TRBJ2-7|TRBV9
ASSVASGSYEQY
>15|TRBJ2-6|TRBV7-9
ASSLFDSRSGANVLT
>13|TRBJ2-7|TRBV12-3/TRBV12-4
ASSRDGTEFYEQY
>12|TRBJ2-7|TRBV20-1
SARSPGTAYEQY
>15|TRBJ2-5|TRBV5-1
ASSLAPLAARGETQY
>12|TRBJ2-5|TRBV11-2
ASSLDPGGETQY
>12|TRBJ2-7|TRBV11-2
ASRHGGRSYEQY
>13|TRBJ2-4|TRBV7-9
ASSPDRGLENIQY
>16|TRBJ2-7|TRBV4-2
ASSQEGTSGSYSYEQY
>12|TRBJ2-3|TRBV7-2
ASSFLVGTDTQY
>11|TRBJ2-2|TRBV18
ASSPRGAGELF
>13|TRBJ2-1|TRBV7-2
ASKISGGSYNEQF
>14|TRBJ2-6|TRBV12-3/TRBV12-4
ASSLYGASGANVLT
>12|TRBJ1-5|TRBV20-1
SARDRGTRGPQH
>11|TRBJ1-6|TRBV5-1
ASSKERGAPLH
>13|TRBJ2-7|TRBV9
ASSVGVSGASEQY
>15|TRBJ2-1|TRBV5-1
ASSLAASGRAYNEQF